These 31 T cell receptor beta chains were sequenced from one sample in a study of T-cell memory formation after mild COVID-19. TCRdb processed the 5' RACE reads anew with MiXCR; each CDR3 protein has one entry. The sample includes under 550,000 distinct CDR3 sequences, roughly 18% seen only once; the top ten take 12%. Sequencing used PBMCs or a T cell subset sorted from them (not recorded which). All receptors derive from an adult woman who had mild COVID-19 (a few samples of this study predate the infection). Cell type and time point are not known.

The chain joins TRBV5-8 to TRBJ2-7; possible D gene TRBD2, 6 bases. This CDR3 comprises 12 residues. CDR1 is SGHTS, CDR2 YDEGEE, per germline. V was cut by 4 bases and J by 7 bases, with 12 bases left in between. In DNA form, the CDR3 reads TGTGCCAGCAGCGACGGGGGAGGTGAGCAGTACTTC. Translation gives CASSDGGGEQYF.

The chain couples TRBV18 to TRBJ2-3; TRBD2 aligns across 11 bases. Looked up from germline, CDR1 is KGHSH and CDR2 is LQKENI. With V trimmed by 4 bases and J by 6 bases, 6 bases remained unmatched. CDR3 length: 15 amino acids. Here the CDR3 reads CASSRLTSGTDTQYF. The CDR3 DNA reads as TGTGCCAGCTCACGGTTGACTAGCGGGACGGATACGCAGTATTTT. The variable domain in full, completed from reference TRBV18 and TRBJ2-3, reads NAGVMQNPRHLVRRRGQEARLRCSPMKGHSHVYWYRQLPEEGLKFMVYLQKENIIDESGMPKERFSAEFPKEGPSILRIQQVVRGDSAAYFCASSRLTSGTDTQYFGPGTRLTVL.

V is TRBV18 and J is TRBJ2-5; a possible D gene is TRBD1 (6 bases). Germline V gene lookup returns CDR1 KGHSH and CDR2 LQKENI. Deletions cut 1 base from V and 9 bases from J, with 15 bases between. This CDR3 region has 14 residues. DNA of the CDR3: TGTGCCAGCTCACCACAGGCGGCAGGGGTCGCCCAGTACTTC. Translating it yields CASSPQAAGVAQYF.

The chain carries TRBV7-2 and TRBJ2-3, with D uncertain. V was clipped by 4 bases and J by 4 bases, with 9 bases between them. Germline V gene lookup returns CDR1 SGHTA and CDR2 FQGNSA. The CDR3 is 13 amino acids. CDR3 DNA sequence: TGTGCCAGCAGCTCAGAAGAAGCAGATACGCAGTATTTT. This encodes CASSSEEADTQYF. The full variable domain, its missing parts supplied by reference TRBV7-2 and TRBJ2-3, is GAGVSQSPSNKVTEKGKDVELRCDPISGHTALYWYRQSLGQGLEFLIYFQGNSAPDKSGLPSDRFSAERTGGSVSTLTIQRTQQEDSAVYLCASSSEEADTQYFGPGTRLTVL.

The chain couples TRBV20-1 to TRBJ1-1, with D maybe TRBD1 (6 bases). Germline lookup yields CDR1 DFQATT and CDR2 SNEGSKA (reference sequence). The CDR3 contains 14 residues. Trimming took 3 bases from V and 3 from J, leaving 14 bases between them. CDR3 nucleotides: TGCAGTGCTAGTCTTAACCGGGGGCACACTGAAGCTTTCTTT. As protein: CSASLNRGHTEAFF.

This sequence joins TRBV12-3 or TRBV12-4 and TRBJ1-1, with 7 bases fitting TRBD1. The CDR3 spans 12 residues. V lost 6 bases to trimming and J lost 6 bases; unmatched junction nucleotides: 4. CDR3 region: CASRRGGAEAFF. CDR3 nucleotides: TGTGCCAGCAGACGAGGGGGCGCTGAAGCTTTCTTT.

This clonotype was seen a handful of times. The J gene is TRBJ1-1, the V gene TRBV27; the match to TRBD1 covers 12 bases. V gave up 4 bases and J gave up 6 bases; unmatched junction bases: 9. The CDR3 consists of 16 residues. The germline V gene has CDR1 MNHEY and CDR2 SMNVEV (reference sequence). The CDR3 loop is CASSSYFGTGGSEAFF. The CDR3 bases are TGTGCCAGCAGTTCTTACTTCGGGACAGGGGGCTCTGAAGCTTTCTTT.

This chain links TRBV18 with TRBJ2-7; D is perhaps TRBD2 (7 bases). The germline gives CDR1 KGHSH, CDR2 LQKENI. Trimming removed 6 bases at V and 3 bases at J, with 24 bases between. There are 17 residues in the CDR3. CDR3 in amino acids: CASSSTGSGVLGYEQYF. The CDR3 DNA follows: TGTGCCAGCTCCTCCACAGGGAGCGGGGTTCTAGGCTACGAGCAGTACTTC.

This chain uses TRBV19 with TRBJ2-2; TRBD1 agrees at 7 bases. Trimming removed 4 bases from V and 6 bases from J; junction bases left unmatched: 8. The germline CDR1 and CDR2 sequences are LNHDA and SQIVND (reference sequence). The CDR3 runs to 15 residues. CDR3: CASSTPLTGSGELFF. CDR3 bases: TGTGCCAGTAGTACCCCTCTGACAGGGTCCGGGGAGCTGTTTTTT.

This clonotype was detected only a few times. The genes are TRBV4-1 and TRBJ2-3; 7 bases match TRBD2. The ends lost 0 bases at V and 4 bases at J; junction bases unmatched: 4. CDR1 is MGHRA and CDR2 is YSYEKL in the germline V gene. The CDR3 sequence is 15 residues long. The CDR3 is CASSQDWGGADTQYF. The CDR3 DNA follows: TGCGCCAGCAGCCAAGATTGGGGGGGGGCAGATACGCAGTATTTT.

The rearrangement links TRBV19 to TRBJ1-1; weak D call: TRBD1 (5 bases). CDR1 and CDR2 (germline): LNHDA, SQIVND (reference sequence). This CDR3 is built from 13 residues. V lost 9 bases to trimming and J lost 5 bases, with 16 bases between them. The CDR3 region is CASNPLRGTEAFF. The CDR3 bases are TGTGCCAGCAACCCACTCCGGGGGACTGAAGCTTTCTTT.

This clonotype occurred many times. The gene calls are TRBV29-1 and TRBJ2-1, with D unresolved. The CDR3 spans 15 residues. V lost 3 bases to trimming and J lost 9 bases, with 21 bases between them. CDR1 and CDR2 (germline): SQVTM, ANQGSEA. CDR3 sequence: CSVEVGWLRQAEQFF. In DNA, the CDR3 is TGCAGCGTTGAGGTGGGGTGGTTGCGCCAAGCTGAGCAGTTCTTC.

The chain recombines TRBV5-1 with TRBJ1-1, with 7 bases matching TRBD1. This CDR3 contains 15 residues. The J segment lost 3 bases and the V segment lost 4 bases, leaving 9 bases of the junction unmatched. Germline V gives CDR1 SGHRS, CDR2 YFSETQ. The CDR3 region has the DNA TGCGCCAGCAGCCCAGAACAGGGGATTTACACTGAAGCTTTCTTT. Encoded protein: CASSPEQGIYTEAFF.

This clonotype was recorded a few times. V is TRBV29-1 and J is TRBJ2-5; D may correspond to TRBD1 or TRBD2 (5 bases each). This CDR3 is 15 amino acids long. The V end was cut by 3 bases, the J end by 5 bases, with 19 bases between. Germline CDR1 SQVTM, CDR2 ANQGSEA. CDR3 in amino acids: CSVDGTGQGPETQYF. In nucleotides, the CDR3 is TGCAGCGTTGACGGTACGGGGCAGGGTCCCGAGACCCAGTACTTC.

This clonotype occurred a few times. The chain employs TRBV12-3 or TRBV12-4 and TRBJ1-1; no clear D gene. The CDR3 extends over 13 amino acids. V lost 5 bases and J 5 bases, leaving 12 bases between the germline ends. The CDR3 coding sequence is TGTGCCAGCAGTCGGGCCACGGGGACTGAAGCTTTCTTT. It encodes CASSRATGTEAFF.

The chain uses TRBV6-2 or TRBV6-3 and TRBJ1-5; D is unclear. Germline-derived CDR1 and CDR2 are MNHEY and SVGEGT. The V gene lost 2 bases and the J gene lost 0 bases, with 8 bases spanning the gap. The CDR3 consists of 15 residues. In nucleotides, the CDR3 is TGTGCCAGCAGTTACGAGGTCGATAGCAATCAGCCCCAGCATTTT. Residues: CASSYEVDSNQPQHF.

This clonotype came up a few times. The chain recombines TRBV24-1 with TRBJ2-1, with TRBD2 matching over 10 bases. CDR1 is KGHDR, CDR2 SFDVKD, per germline. The CDR3 has 15 residues. Trimming removed 2 bases from V and 8 bases from J; junction bases left unmatched: 5. This CDR3 reads CATSDSRTSGHEQFF. The CDR3 DNA sequence: TGTGCCACCAGTGATTCAAGGACTAGCGGCCATGAGCAGTTCTTC.

The chain carries TRBV11-2 and TRBJ2-2; D remains unclear. This CDR3 spans 13 amino acids. Trimming shortened V by 3 bases and J by 5 bases, and 7 bases separated the two germline ends. Germline V CDR1 and CDR2: SGHAT, FQNNGV. The CDR3 DNA reads as TGTGCCAGCAGCTTTGAGTTGACCGGGGAGCTGTTTTTT. Amino acid sequence: CASSFELTGELFF.

The chain employs TRBV9 and TRBJ2-7; 13 bases map to TRBD2. J was trimmed by 3 bases and V by 5 bases; bases with no gene match: 17. The CDR3 has 19 amino acids. The germline gives CDR1 SGDLS, CDR2 YYNGEE. This CDR3 reads CASSLGTSGTALGYYEQYF. The CDR3 DNA follows: TGTGCCAGCAGTCTCGGGACTAGCGGGACAGCGCTAGGATACTACGAGCAGTACTTC. The variable domain in full, completed from reference TRBV9 and TRBJ2-7, reads DSGVTQTPKHLITATGQRVTLRCSPRSGDLSVYWYQQSLDQGLQFLIQYYNGEERAKGNILERFSAQQFPDLHSELNLSSLELGDSALYFCASSLGTSGTALGYYEQYFGPGTRLTVT.

This clonotype showed up just a few times. The chain combines TRBV18 with TRBJ1-4; D ambiguous. This CDR3 is 15 amino acids long. Germline V gene data show CDR1 as KGHSH and CDR2 as LQKENI. V lost 0 bases, J lost 8 bases, and 13 bases lay in between. CDR3 protein: CASSPPGAVKEKLFF. The CDR3 DNA reads TGTGCCAGCTCACCACCGGGTGCGGTGAAGGAAAAACTGTTTTTT.

The genes are TRBV4-1 and TRBJ2-3; the match to TRBD2 covers 8 bases. CDR1 and CDR2 (germline): MGHRA, YSYEKL. This CDR3 comprises 16 residues. The V and J ends lost 2 bases and 2 bases, in that order; junction bases with no gene match: 6. This chain's CDR3 is CASSQQTGGITDTQYF. The CDR3 DNA follows: TGCGCCAGCAGCCAACAGACGGGAGGGATCACAGATACGCAGTATTTT.

The chain couples TRBV6-2 or TRBV6-3 to TRBJ2-7; maybe TRBD2 (7 bases). CDR3 length: 15 residues. The V and J ends lost 6 bases and 3 bases respectively, with 18 bases between them. CDR1 and CDR2 (germline): MNHEY, SVGEGT. CDR3 protein: CASSPPGGPDYEQYF. The CDR3 DNA reads TGTGCCAGCAGCCCCCCCGGGGGGCCCGACTACGAGCAGTACTTC.

V is TRBV5-6 and J is TRBJ2-3; 7 bases match TRBD2. The CDR3 is 15 amino acids. The V segment lost 3 bases and the J segment 5 bases; nucleotides outside the gene matches: 9. Per germline, CDR1 SGHDT and CDR2 YYEEEE. CDR3 in DNA: TGTGCCAGCAGCTCGACCCCCGGCGGGGGAGATACGCAGTATTTT. Protein product: CASSSTPGGGDTQYF.

J is TRBJ2-7 and V is TRBV9, with 10 nucleotides matching TRBD1. The CDR3 has 16 residues. The junction had 6 bases not matched to a gene; V was cut back by 0 bases and J by 3 bases. CDR1 is SGDLS, CDR2 YYNGEE, per germline. This CDR3 reads CASSVGSGTGDYEQYF. DNA of the CDR3: TGTGCCAGCAGCGTAGGCTCCGGGACAGGGGACTACGAGCAGTACTTC.

This clonotype was seen only once. This chain uses TRBV21-1 with TRBJ2-5; the tabulated D call, TRBD1, remains unverified against the DNA. TRBV21-1 is labeled a pseudogene. The length of the CDR3 is 16 residues. The CDR3 region is CASSPRDREFWETQYF. Written as DNA, the CDR3 is TGTGCCAGCAGCCCCCGGGACAGGGAGTTTTGGGAGACCCAGTACTTC.

The genes are TRBV7-6 and TRBJ1-5, with D perhaps matching TRBD1 (5 bases). The CDR3 is 14 residues long. V shed 0 bases and J shed 4 bases, with 7 bases lying between them. The germline gives CDR1 SGHVS, CDR2 FNYEAQ. The CDR3 DNA reads as TGTGCCAGCAGCTTAGCGACAGCGAATCAGCCCCAGCATTTT. Translation: CASSLATANQPQHF.

This sequence joins TRBV12-3 or TRBV12-4 and TRBJ2-5; 7 nucleotides match TRBD2. The CDR3 consists of 15 residues. V dropped 6 bases and J dropped 5; count of bases not matched to a gene: 12. DNA for the CDR3: TGTGCCAGCAGCCTCGGGGGGTCGAGAGGGGAGACCCAGTACTTC. Translation gives CASSLGGSRGETQYF.

This chain connects TRBV29-1 to TRBJ1-1; D not resolved. Trimming took off 7 bases at V and 6 bases at J, with 15 bases between the two ends. Germline loops: CDR1 SQVTM, CDR2 ANQGSEA. This CDR3 is built from 12 residues. The CDR3 reads CSGMGNGPEAFF. CDR3 in DNA: TGCAGCGGCATGGGTAATGGTCCTGAAGCTTTCTTT.

This clonotype was seen a handful of times. The V and J genes are TRBV18 and TRBJ1-2; D is undetermined. Germline V gene sequence: CDR1 KGHSH, CDR2 LQKENI. CDR3 length: 15 amino acids. V lost 3 bases and J lost 4, with 15 bases in between. The CDR3 DNA reads as TGTGCCAGCTCACCCATGGACTCCAGTGGCTATGGCTACACCTTC. It codes for CASSPMDSSGYGYTF.

This clonotype was counted a few times. The chain joins TRBV4-1 to TRBJ2-2; no firm D call. CDR1 is MGHRA, CDR2 YSYEKL, per germline. The CDR3 loop spans 15 amino acids. V dropped 4 bases and J dropped 4 bases, with 13 bases sitting between them. CDR3 coding DNA: TGCGCCAGCAGCCCAGGTCGTTGGGGCACCGGGGAGCTGTTTTTT. Its translation: CASSPGRWGTGELFF.

CDR3 bases: TGCAGTGCGAGTACAGGGGGCGACTACAATGAGCAGTTCTTC. Protein sequence: CSASTGGDYNEQFF. V and J are TRBV20-1 and TRBJ2-1, with TRBD1 matching 9 bases. This CDR3 comprises 14 residues. Germline lookup yields CDR1 DFQATT and CDR2 SNEGSKA (reference sequence). V dropped 6 bases and J dropped 3; count of bases not matched to a gene: 6.